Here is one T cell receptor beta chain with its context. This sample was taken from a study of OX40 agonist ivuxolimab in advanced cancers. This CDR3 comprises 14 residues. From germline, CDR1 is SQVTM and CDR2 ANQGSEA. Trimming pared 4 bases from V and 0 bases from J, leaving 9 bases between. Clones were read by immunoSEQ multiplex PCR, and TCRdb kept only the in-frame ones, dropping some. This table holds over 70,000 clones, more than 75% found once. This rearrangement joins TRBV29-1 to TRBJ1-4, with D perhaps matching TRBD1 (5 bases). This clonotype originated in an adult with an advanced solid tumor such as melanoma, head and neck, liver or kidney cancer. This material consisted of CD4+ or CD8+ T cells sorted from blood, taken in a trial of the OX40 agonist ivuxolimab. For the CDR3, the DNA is TGCAGCGTTGTGGAGGGGCCAACTAATGAAAAACTGTTTTTT. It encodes CSVVEGPTNEKLFF.